The sequence of this T cell receptor beta chain was determined in a study of shared clonotypes between healthy human individuals. Across the whole study: The cohort had two women and a few men, ages 18 to 49.

This CDR3 comprises 16 residues. In germline, CDR1 is SGHRS, CDR2 YFSETQ. V shed 0 bases and J 3 bases; nucleotides not matched to a gene: 8. The naive CD8 fraction comprised CD45RO-negative cells positively selected for CCR7 and excluded terminally differentiated effector memory CD45RA+ cells. All participating donors were Caucasian adults from Nashville, Tennessee. This clone was observed a single time. Using immunoSEQ multiplex PCR, the repertoire was profiled, and TCRdb retains in-frame clones only, with some absent. The sample contains about 2.2 million clones, around 93% of which appear only once.

The chain joins TRBV5-1 to TRBJ2-5; 7 nucleotides agree with TRBD1. The sequenced material came from naive CD8+ T cells from PBMCs. The TCR was taken from a young man in good health. Some clones in this sample may be carry-over from other donors' samples. CDR3 region: CASSLAGTAVKETQYF. The CDR3 DNA reads TGCGCCAGCAGCTTGGCCGGGACAGCAGTAAAAGAGACCCAGTACTTC. The full variable domain, rest sourced from reference TRBV5-1 and TRBJ2-5, is KAGVTQTPRYLIKTRGQQVTLSCSPISGHRSVSWYQQTPGQGLQFLFEYFSETQRNKGNFPGRFSGRQFSNSRSEMNVSTLELGDSALYLCASSLAGTAVKETQYFGPGTRLLVL.